The TCR beta chain under discussion was sequenced for a study of Ad26.COV2.S vaccination and SARS-CoV-2 variants. Germline V gene sequence: CDR1 MNHEY, CDR2 SMNVEV (reference sequence). The CDR3 covers 13 residues. V lost 6 bases and J lost 9, with 15 bases in between. Data came from immunoSEQ multiplex PCR; TCRdb stores just in-frame clones and leaves some out. Here the sample spans over 400,000 clones, 92% being singletons. On this clone: Its specificity is unknown.

As to treatment: 19 received Ad26.COV2.S at low or high dose, single or two shots; roughly five received placebo; per-sample allocation not given. Samples analyzed were those drawn on day 63 after the first vaccine or placebo injection. Donor was an adult aged 18-55 years in Boston. Findings and caveats of the study: Vaccine recipients showed a spike-specific TCR breadth that was higher than in placebo recipients.

The rearrangement uses TRBV27 and TRBJ2-4; the D is unclear. This TCR derives from a person between 18 and 59 years old who received the Ad26.COV2.S COVID-19 vaccine or a placebo. Sequenced material: peripheral blood, taken in a trial of Ad26.COV2.S vaccine versus placebo. The CDR3 DNA sequence: TGTGCCAGCAGCCTCGGTGGCCGGAGCATTCAGTACTTC. It specifies CASSLGGRSIQYF.